The 5 T cell receptor beta chains below all came from one sample that was sequenced in a study of Ad26.COV2.S vaccination and SARS-CoV-2 variants. Produced via immunoSEQ multiplex PCR; TCRdb's table is partial and in-frame only. The table records over 200,000 clones, roughly 90% of them present only once. Described treatment: around 19 received Ad26.COV2.S at low or high dose, single or two shots; about 5 received placebo; per-sample allocation not given. Sampling happened 63 days after the first vaccine or placebo injection. The source material was peripheral blood, sampled in a trial of Ad26.COV2.S vaccine versus placebo. These receptor sequences come from a person between 18 and 65 years old who received the Ad26.COV2.S COVID-19 vaccine or a placebo.

The gene calls are TRBV5-4 and TRBJ2-2; D is undetermined. The CDR3 covers 14 residues. V was cut by 1 base and J by 6 bases, with 10 bases left in between. Germline-derived CDR1 and CDR2 are SGHNT and YYREEE (reference sequence). In DNA, the CDR3 is TGTGCCAGCAGCTTGCCAGAGGCGGCCGGGGAGCTGTTTTTT. It codes for CASSLPEAAGELFF.

This chain connects TRBV15 to TRBJ2-7, with TRBD2 matching over 11 bases. The CDR3 contains 16 residues. After removal of 1 base from V and 2 bases from J, the junction contained 4 bases not matched to a gene. Germline CDR1 reads LNHNV; CDR2 reads YYDKDF (reference sequence). DNA for the CDR3: TGTGCCACCAGCAGAGGCAAACTAGCGGGGGCCTACGAGCAGTACTTC. As protein: CATSRGKLAGAYEQYF.

The chain employs TRBV6-4 and TRBJ1-1; D might be TRBD1 (5 bases). Trimming took off 4 bases at V and 1 base at J, with 7 bases between the two ends. The CDR3 has 13 amino acids. From germline, CDR1 is MRHNA and CDR2 SNTAGT. The CDR3 sequence: CASSAQGNTEAFF. The CDR3 DNA reads TGTGCCAGCAGTGCCCAGGGGAACACTGAAGCTTTCTTT.

The chain links TRBV19 to TRBJ1-5; no reliable D call. V lost 3 bases and J 5 bases, leaving 14 bases between the germline ends. The V gene's germline CDR1 is LNHDA and CDR2 SQIVND (reference sequence). The CDR3 is 15 amino acids. The CDR3 DNA sequence: TGTGCCAGTAGTATTATAAGAAACGCAGATCAGCCCCAGCATTTT. Amino acids: CASSIIRNADQPQHF.

V usage is TRBV28 and J usage is TRBJ2-2; 8 nucleotides agree with TRBD2. Trimming at V came to 5 bases and at J to 7 bases, leaving 6 bases not matched to a gene. The length of the CDR3 is 14 residues. The V gene's germline CDR1 is MDHEN and CDR2 SYDVKM. DNA of the CDR3: TGTGCCAGCAGTCGAGGGACTAGGGGCGGGGAGCTGTTTTTT. It is translated as CASSRGTRGGELFF. Filled out from reference TRBV28 and TRBJ2-2, the complete variable domain reads DVKVTQSSRYLVKRTGEKVFLECVQDMDHENMFWYRQDPGLGLRLIYFSYDVKMKEKGDIPEGYSVSREKKERFSLILESASTNQTSMYLCASSRGTRGGELFFGEGSRLTVL.